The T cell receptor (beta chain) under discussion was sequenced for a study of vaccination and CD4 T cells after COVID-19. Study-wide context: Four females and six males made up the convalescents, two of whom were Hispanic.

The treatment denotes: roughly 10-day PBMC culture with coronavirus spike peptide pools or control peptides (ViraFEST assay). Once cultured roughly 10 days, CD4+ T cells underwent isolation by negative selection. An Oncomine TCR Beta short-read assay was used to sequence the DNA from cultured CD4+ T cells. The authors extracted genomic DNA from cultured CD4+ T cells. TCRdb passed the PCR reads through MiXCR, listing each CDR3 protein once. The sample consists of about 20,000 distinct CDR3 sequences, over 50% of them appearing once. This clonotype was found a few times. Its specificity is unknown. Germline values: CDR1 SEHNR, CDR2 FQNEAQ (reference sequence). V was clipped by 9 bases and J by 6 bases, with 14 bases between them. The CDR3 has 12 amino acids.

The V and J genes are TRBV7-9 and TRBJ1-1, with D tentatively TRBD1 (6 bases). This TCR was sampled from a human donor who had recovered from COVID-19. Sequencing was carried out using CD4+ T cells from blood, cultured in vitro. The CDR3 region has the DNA TGTGCCAGTTTTACAGAGGGGGCTGAAGCTTTCTTT. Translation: CASFTEGAEAFF.